Listed below are T cell receptor beta chains from one sample, sequenced in a study of blood T cell repertoires in COVID-19. TCRdb's copy holds only in-frame clones and misses some; the assay was immunoSEQ multiplex PCR. The table includes approximately 240,000 clones, approximately 80% detected once. The sequenced material came from peripheral blood. The receptors come from a woman older than 75 with active or convalescent COVID-19. The CDR3 runs from the conserved cysteine through the conserved F or W. The D gene is left open where the match is weak. Part of the rows lack a size; the others show once, few, many or a class for expanded clones.

d_call clone_size j_call v_call cdr3_aa cdr3_nt
- - TRBJ2-3 TRBV30 CAWTVAVGHRTQYF TGTGCCTGGACCGTCGCGGTTGGACATAGAACGCAGTATTTT
- - TRBJ1-1 TRBV4-2 CASSQTTPGSMNTEAFF TGTGCCAGCAGCCAAACCACTCCGGGATCCATGAACACTGAAGCTTTCTTT
TRBD1 - TRBJ1-1 TRBV19 CASSPDRGQGEAFF TGTGCCAGTAGTCCGGACAGGGGGCAAGGTGAAGCTTTCTTT
- - TRBJ2-3 TRBV14 CASSPHANTQYF TGTGCCAGCAGCCCCCACGCGAATACGCAGTATTTT
TRBD1 once TRBJ2-3 TRBV4-3 CASSPTGQSTDTQYF TGCGCCAGCAGCCCGACGGGACAGAGCACAGATACGCAGTATTTT
- - TRBJ2-3 TRBV3-1/TRBV3-2 CASSPAGRGPTDTQYF TGTGCCAGCAGCCCGGCGGGAAGGGGGCCGACAGATACGCAGTATTTT
TRBD2 - TRBJ2-3 TRBV5-1 CASSPSGLAGVTDTQYF TGCGCCAGCAGCCCTTCGGGACTAGCGGGAGTCACAGATACGCAGTATTTT
- - TRBJ2-2 TRBV13 CASSPLAGTTGELFF TGTGCCAGCAGCCCCCTGGCGGGTACGACCGGGGAGCTGTTTTTT
TRBD1 - TRBJ2-2 TRBV7-3 CASSPDRGSTGELFF TGTGCCAGCAGCCCGGACAGGGGAAGCACCGGGGAGCTGTTTTTT
TRBD1 - TRBJ1-2 TRBV7-2 CASSLGDRIYGYTF TGTGCCAGCAGCTTAGGGGACAGGATCTATGGCTACACCTTC